This TCR beta chain derives from a study of beta chain features in type 1 diabetes. Overall study: Summed over all samples, the examined sorted cells came to about 110 million. Study results and caveats: Moderate yet significant TCRB CDR3 shortening was seen in Type 1 diabetes patients in all four CD4+ subsets. Any HLA effect on TCRB rearrangement was left unresolved by small sub-analyses.

Sorted CD4+ subsets: naive, central memory, regulatory, stem cell-like memory (CD45RO/CCR7/CD25/CD127/CD95/CD27 panel). TCRB transcripts that were expressed got sequenced, as all of the isolated RNA had been reverse transcribed. The assay was immunoSEQ multiplex PCR, and TCRdb's table has in-frame clones only and misses some. The sample has 150,000 to 200,000 clones, roughly 60% seen once. A remark on this clone: The antigen is not known.

Looked up from germline, CDR1 is SQVTM and CDR2 is ANQGSEA. The ends lost 7 bases at V and 5 bases at J; junction bases unmatched: 7. The length of the CDR3 is 13 residues. This receptor was identified in a man in his thirties or forties with type 1 diabetes. The chain joins TRBV29-1 to TRBJ2-5, with 10 bases identical to TRBD1. The sequencing sample was made of naive CD4+ T cells from blood. CDR3 protein: CSARTGGFETQYF. CDR3 sequence (DNA): TGCAGCGCCCGGACAGGGGGATTCGAGACCCAGTACTTC.